Listed here are 13 T cell receptor beta chains from one sample, sequenced in a study of identifying expanded T cells in peripheral blood. Sequencing was performed with immunoSEQ multiplex PCR; in TCRdb, only in-frame clones are kept and a portion is missing. The table lists under 100,000 clones, around 90% of them singletons, with approximately 7% in the top ten. Source material: blood. These receptors were obtained from a person aged 18 to 75 in good health.

The table lists this clone with a count of one. This chain links TRBV5-5 with TRBJ1-2; 8 bases map to TRBD1. Germline V CDR1 and CDR2: SGHKS, YYEKEE (reference sequence). After removal of 0 bases from V and 7 bases from J, the junction contained 17 bases not matched to a gene. The CDR3 has 18 residues. The CDR3: CASSLAPKTTGGNGGYTF. Here the CDR3 DNA reads TGTGCCAGCAGCTTGGCCCCGAAAACTACAGGGGGAAATGGTGGCTACACCTTC.

The chain employs TRBV10-3 and TRBJ2-7; 8 bases fit TRBD2. Germline V gene lookup returns CDR1 ENHRY and CDR2 SYGVKD. The CDR3 consists of 16 residues. With 3 bases clipped from V and 0 bases from J, the junction kept 7 bases outside the gene matches. CDR3 region: CAISDHTSGSSYEQYF. Here the CDR3 DNA reads TGTGCCATCAGTGACCATACTAGCGGTAGCTCCTACGAGCAGTACTTC.

The rearrangement links TRBV13 to TRBJ1-1; TRBD1 matches 7 bases. This CDR3 contains 17 residues. Looked up from germline, CDR1 is PRHDT and CDR2 is FYEKMQ (reference sequence). The J segment lost 1 base and the V segment lost 3 bases, leaving 11 bases of the junction unmatched. The CDR3 region has the DNA TGTGCCAGCAGCTTGAGGGGGCTTCCCGGACCGAACACTGAAGCTTTCTTT. Translation gives CASSLRGLPGPNTEAFF. The whole variable domain, filled in from reference TRBV13 and TRBJ1-1, reads AAGVIQSPRHLIKEKRETATLKCYPIPRHDTVYWYQQGPGQDPQFLISFYEKMQSDKGSIPDRFSAQQFSDYHSELNMSSLELGDSALYFCASSLRGLPGPNTEAFFGQGTRLTVV.

J is TRBJ1-5 and V is TRBV4-1, with 10 bases fitting TRBD1. Trimming at V came to 2 bases and at J to 3 bases, leaving 7 bases not matched to a gene. Germline V gene lookup returns CDR1 MGHRA and CDR2 YSYEKL. This CDR3 contains 17 residues. CDR3 sequence (DNA): TGCGCCAGCAGCCAATCTCGGGACAGGGGATTCAATCAGCCCCAGCATTTT. Amino acid sequence: CASSQSRDRGFNQPQHF.

This clone was recorded a few times. The chain joins TRBV18 to TRBJ2-7, with D unresolved. Germline V CDR1 and CDR2: KGHSH, LQKENI. Deletions cut 1 base from V and 0 bases from J, with 4 bases between. This CDR3 region has 13 residues. Written as DNA, the CDR3 is TGTGCCAGCTCACCACGTAGCTCCTACGAGCAGTACTTC. Amino acids: CASSPRSSYEQYF.

This clone showed up just once. This chain connects TRBV6-1 to TRBJ1-2, with D uncertain. V was trimmed by 1 base and J by 2 bases, leaving 8 bases between them. The V gene's germline CDR1 is MNHNS and CDR2 SASEGT. The length of the CDR3 is 14 residues. The CDR3 DNA reads TGTGCCAGCAGTGAAGTGGGCAAGAACTATGGCTACACCTTC. It is translated as CASSEVGKNYGYTF.

The chain links TRBV6-5 to TRBJ2-2; D is possibly TRBD1 or TRBD2 (5 bases each). The germline V gene has CDR1 MNHEY and CDR2 SVGAGI. The length of the CDR3 is 14 residues. CDR3 amino acids: CAVWDAQNTGELFF. CDR3 nucleotides: TGTGCTGTCTGGGACGCGCAGAACACCGGGGAGCTGTTTTTT.

This chain links TRBV30 with TRBJ1-1; possible D gene TRBD1, 6 bases. CDR3 length: 14 amino acids. V was shortened by 8 bases and J by 0 bases, with 16 bases between the two germline ends. Germline V gene lookup returns CDR1 GTSNPN and CDR2 SVGIG (reference sequence). The CDR3 DNA is TGTGCCCGGGACTCCGGACAGTTGAACACTGAAGCTTTCTTT. This gives the protein CARDSGQLNTEAFF.

This chain connects TRBV2 to TRBJ2-3; TRBD2 matches 10 bases. This CDR3 contains 15 residues. The germline V gene has CDR1 SNHLY and CDR2 FYNNEI. The ends lost 6 bases at V and 2 bases at J; junction bases unmatched: 5. The CDR3 loop is CASRSLAGHTDTQYF. CDR3 sequence (DNA): TGTGCCAGCAGGTCACTAGCGGGGCACACAGATACGCAGTATTTT. The full variable domain, with the rest looked up from reference TRBV2 and TRBJ2-3, is EPEVTQTPSHQVTQMGQEVILRCVPISNHLYFYWYRQILGQKVEFLVSFYNNEISEKSEIFDDQFSVERPDGSNFTLKIRSTKLEDSAMYFCASRSLAGHTDTQYFGPGTRLTVL.

The chain combines TRBV5-1 with TRBJ1-5, with D possibly TRBD1 on 6 matching bases. The ends were cut back, 0 bases at V and 5 bases at J, with 6 bases in the middle. CDR3 length: 13 amino acids. CDR1 SGHRS and CDR2 YFSETQ come from the germline V gene. The chain's CDR3 is CASSLGQDQPQHF. CDR3 bases: TGCGCCAGCAGCTTGGGACAGGATCAGCCCCAGCATTTT.

The CDR3 sequence is CASSLEGRDQETQYF. CDR3 nucleotide sequence: TGCGCCAGCAGCTTAGAGGGAAGGGACCAAGAGACCCAGTACTTC. The chain employs TRBV5-1 and TRBJ2-5, with D perhaps TRBD2 (5 bases). Between the trimmed V and J ends, which lost 2 bases and 0 bases, there was a span of 11 bases. The CDR3 is made up of 15 amino acids. CDR1 and CDR2 (germline): SGHRS, YFSETQ. The full variable domain, rest sourced from reference TRBV5-1 and TRBJ2-5, is KAGVTQTPRYLIKTRGQQVTLSCSPISGHRSVSWYQQTPGQGLQFLFEYFSETQRNKGNFPGRFSGRQFSNSRSEMNVSTLELGDSALYLCASSLEGRDQETQYFGPGTRLLVL.

The chain couples TRBV18 to TRBJ2-1, with D perhaps matching TRBD1 (6 bases). Germline values: CDR1 KGHSH, CDR2 LQKENI. The CDR3 has 14 residues. Trimming removed 0 bases at V and 7 bases at J, with 10 bases between. CDR3 protein: CASSPPTDRNEQFF. Written as DNA, the CDR3 is TGTGCCAGCTCACCACCGACTGACAGGAATGAGCAGTTCTTC.

The V call is TRBV2, the J call TRBJ1-2; perhaps TRBD1 as D (6 bases). The CDR3 sequence is 15 residues long. The germline CDR1 and CDR2 sequences are SNHLY and FYNNEI. The germline V and J ends were trimmed by 6 bases and 0 bases, with 14 bases remaining between them. This CDR3 is CASSDRRSTNYGYTF. CDR3 sequence (DNA): TGTGCCAGCAGCGACAGGCGCTCCACTAACTATGGCTACACCTTC.